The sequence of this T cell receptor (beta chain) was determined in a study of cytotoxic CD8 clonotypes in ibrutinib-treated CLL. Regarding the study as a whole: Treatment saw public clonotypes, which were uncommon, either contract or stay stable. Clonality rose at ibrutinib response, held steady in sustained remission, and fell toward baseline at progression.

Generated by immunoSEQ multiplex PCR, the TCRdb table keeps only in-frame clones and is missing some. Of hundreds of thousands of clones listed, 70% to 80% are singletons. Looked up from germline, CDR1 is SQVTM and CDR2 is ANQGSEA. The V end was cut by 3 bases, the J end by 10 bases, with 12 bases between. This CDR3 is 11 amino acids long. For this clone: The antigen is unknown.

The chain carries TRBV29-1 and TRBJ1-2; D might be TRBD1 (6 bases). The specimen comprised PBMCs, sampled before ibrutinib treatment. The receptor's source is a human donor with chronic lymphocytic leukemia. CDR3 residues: CSVEAGESYTF. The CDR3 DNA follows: TGCAGCGTTGAGGCAGGGGAGTCCTACACCTTC.